The 27 T cell receptor beta chains below were found in one sample sequenced in a study of blood T cell repertoires in COVID-19. Profiled with immunoSEQ multiplex PCR; TCRdb holds only in-frame clones, not every one. The sample consists of roughly 220,000 clones, 70% to 90% of them appearing once. The sample comprised peripheral blood. The source of these receptors is a man aged 45-65 years who had recovered from COVID-19.

This sequence joins TRBV3-1 (or the pseudogene TRBV3-2) and TRBJ2-1; possibly TRBD1 for D (6 bases). The CDR3 consists of 13 residues. Germline CDR1 is LGHDT and CDR2 is YNNKEL (reference sequence). V was cut by 2 bases and J by 15 bases, with 17 bases left in between. The CDR3 loop is CASSQSAQGSRFF. CDR3 bases: TGTGCCAGCAGCCAATCCGCTCAGGGGTCCCGGTTCTTC.

This clone was seen once. This chain joins TRBV10-3 and TRBJ2-7, with 12 bases fitting TRBD1. J was trimmed by 4 bases and V by 6 bases; bases with no gene match: 7. Germline CDR1 is ENHRY and CDR2 is SYGVKD. There are 15 residues in the CDR3. CDR3 sequence reads: CAIRESGQGAYEQYF. The CDR3 coding sequence is TGTGCCATCAGGGAATCGGGACAGGGGGCATACGAGCAGTACTTC.

This clone has just a few counts. The rearrangement joins TRBV3-1 (or the pseudogene TRBV3-2) to TRBJ2-2; unclear D gene. Germline V gene data show CDR1 as LGHDT and CDR2 as YNNKEL (reference sequence). This CDR3 contains 13 residues. V was shortened by 4 bases and J by 1 base, with 4 bases between the two germline ends. The CDR3: CASSPKNTGELFF. In nucleotides, the CDR3 is TGTGCCAGCAGCCCAAAGAACACCGGGGAGCTGTTTTTT.

The gene calls are TRBV19 and TRBJ1-5; weak D call: TRBD1 (5 bases). CDR3 length: 14 residues. V gave up 5 bases and J gave up 2 bases, with 10 bases separating them. Germline V gives CDR1 LNHDA, CDR2 SQIVND (reference sequence). CDR3 protein: CASSLDRGNQPQHF. The CDR3 DNA is TGTGCCAGTAGTCTCGACAGAGGCAATCAGCCCCAGCATTTT.

This clone appeared a single time. The V and J genes are TRBV27 and TRBJ1-1; 9 bases match TRBD1. Trimming took 3 bases from V and 8 from J; bases not matched to a gene: 4. The CDR3 sequence is 13 residues long. In germline, CDR1 is MNHEY, CDR2 SMNVEV (reference sequence). CDR3 loop: CASSFGTGGEAFF. For the CDR3, the DNA is TGTGCCAGCAGTTTCGGAACAGGGGGCGAAGCTTTCTTT.

CDR3 protein: CASSQREGASDTQYF. Here the CDR3 DNA reads TGTGCCAGCAGCCAGCGGGAGGGGGCATCAGATACGCAGTATTTT. This chain joins TRBV11-1 and TRBJ2-3; TRBD2 matches at 10 bases. CDR1 is SGHAT, CDR2 FQDESV, per germline (reference sequence). Trimming at V came to 5 bases and at J to 4 bases, leaving 6 bases not matched to a gene. The CDR3 consists of 15 residues.

CDR3 protein: CASSSGQVGGLFF. Written as DNA, the CDR3 is TGTGCCAGCAGTTCTGGACAGGTTGGGGGACTGTTTTTT. This sequence joins TRBV11-2 and TRBJ1-4, with 7 bases that match TRBD1. V lost 6 bases, J lost 13 bases, and 11 bases stayed unmatched. CDR3 length: 13 residues. Looked up from germline, CDR1 is SGHAT and CDR2 is FQNNGV.

The chain is built from TRBV6-5 and TRBJ1-6; 7 positions match TRBD1. V lost 7 bases to trimming and J lost 11 bases; unmatched junction nucleotides: 5. Germline V gene lookup returns CDR1 MNHEY and CDR2 SVGAGI. The CDR3 consists of 12 residues. The chain's CDR3 is CASTTGQTPLHF. In DNA form, the CDR3 reads TGTGCCAGCACCACGGGACAGACACCCCTCCACTTT.

The rearrangement joins TRBV2 to TRBJ2-7; possibly TRBD2 for D (5 bases). This CDR3 is built from 15 residues. Per the germline V gene, CDR1 is SNHLY and CDR2 is FYNNEI. Between the trimmed V and J ends, which lost 0 bases and 2 bases, there was a span of 11 bases. Here the CDR3 DNA reads TGTGCCAGCAGTGAAGCCCGGCAGCGGACCTACGAGCAGTACTTC. Its translation: CASSEARQRTYEQYF.

This clone was detected a few times. V gene TRBV5-8 combines with J gene TRBJ1-6; TRBD1 aligns across 7 bases. There are 17 residues in the CDR3. The junction had 5 bases not matched to a gene; V was cut back by 2 bases and J by 0 bases. The germline V gene encodes CDR1 SGHTS and CDR2 YDEGEE. CDR3 sequence: CASSFQGGSSYNSPLHF. CDR3 in DNA: TGTGCCAGCAGCTTCCAGGGGGGCAGCTCCTATAATTCACCCCTCCACTTT.

This clone was recorded once. The gene calls are TRBV28 and TRBJ1-1; TRBD1 aligns across 9 bases. Germline V gene sequence: CDR1 MDHEN, CDR2 SYDVKM. V trimming: 5 bases; J trimming: 5 bases; junction bases outside the gene matches: 9. The CDR3 extends over 15 amino acids. The CDR3 sequence: CASSPYRGLSTEAFF. The CDR3 coding sequence is TGTGCCAGCAGTCCCTACAGGGGGCTTAGTACTGAAGCTTTCTTT.

The DNA for the CDR3 is TGTGCCAGCAGCCTACAGGGGCTTCGGCAGCCCCAGCATTTT. This sequence encodes CASSLQGLRQPQHF. This rearrangement joins TRBV7-2 to TRBJ1-5; TRBD1 matches 7 bases. The CDR3 contains 14 residues. Germline V lookup: CDR1 SGHTA, CDR2 FQGNSA. V dropped 5 bases and J dropped 7; count of bases not matched to a gene: 8.

This chain uses TRBV19 with TRBJ2-7; the match to TRBD1 covers 8 bases. CDR3 length equals 13 residues. The germline gives CDR1 LNHDA, CDR2 SQIVND (reference sequence). For the CDR3, the DNA is TGTGCAGCCGGAGACAGGGGCCTATACGAGCAGTACTTC. The encoded protein is CAAGDRGLYEQYF.

V gene TRBV28 combines with J gene TRBJ2-5, with D possibly being TRBD2 (7 bases). The V gene lost 7 bases and the J gene lost 5 bases, with 17 bases spanning the gap. This CDR3 is built from 14 residues. Germline V gene lookup returns CDR1 MDHEN and CDR2 SYDVKM. The chain's CDR3 is CASNLGGGVETQYF. CDR3 nucleotide sequence: TGTGCCAGCAACCTAGGGGGGGGTGTGGAGACCCAGTACTTC.

The genes are TRBV3-1 (or the pseudogene TRBV3-2) and TRBJ2-5, with D perhaps TRBD2 (5 bases). CDR1 is LGHDT and CDR2 is YNNKEL in the germline V gene (reference sequence). This CDR3 is built from 13 residues. V gave up 2 bases and J gave up 10 bases, with 14 bases separating them. CDR3 region: CASSQRGSSIQYF. The CDR3 DNA reads TGTGCCAGCAGCCAACGGGGTTCATCCATCCAGTACTTC.

This clone has a single count. This chain uses TRBV27 with TRBJ2-7; 7 nucleotides align to TRBD1. V lost 4 bases, J lost 7 bases, and 13 bases stayed unmatched. The CDR3 runs to 15 residues. From germline, CDR1 is MNHEY and CDR2 SMNVEV (reference sequence). The CDR3 protein is CASSSPSTGPGEQYF. CDR3 DNA sequence: TGTGCCAGCAGTTCACCTTCGACAGGGCCGGGGGAGCAGTACTTC.

As concerns this clone: The same CDR3 also results from other DNA sequences found in this sample. The chain combines TRBV14 with TRBJ2-5; 8 bases match TRBD1. The CDR3 has 15 amino acids. Trimming cost V 2 bases and J 5 bases; bases outside gene matches: 7. CDR1 and CDR2 from the germline V gene are SGHDN and FVKESK. The chain's CDR3 is CASSQYRGYGETQYF. CDR3 nucleotides: TGTGCCAGCAGCCAATACAGGGGGTACGGTGAGACCCAGTACTTC.

This chain links TRBV19 with TRBJ2-3; possible D gene TRBD2, 5 bases. Per germline, CDR1 LNHDA and CDR2 SQIVND (reference sequence). V shed 7 bases and J shed 2 bases, with 25 bases lying between them. The CDR3 totals 18 residues. Here the CDR3 DNA reads TGTGCCAGTACTCCCGATCCGGAGCAGGAGGTCCCCACAGATACGCAGTATTTT. This encodes CASTPDPEQEVPTDTQYF.

This chain uses TRBV28 with TRBJ1-2, with TRBD1 identical over 8 bases. Trimming removed 6 bases from V and 5 bases from J; junction bases left unmatched: 20. The CDR3 length is 18 residues. The V gene's germline CDR1 is MDHEN and CDR2 SYDVKM. CDR3 amino acids: CASREKGTGTASQYGYTF. Written as DNA, the CDR3 is TGTGCCAGCAGAGAAAAGGGGACAGGAACGGCGAGCCAATATGGCTACACCTTC.

This chain links TRBV27 with TRBJ2-7; 7 bases fit TRBD2. This CDR3 comprises 13 residues. Germline trimming cut 2 bases from V and 6 bases from J; bases unmatched to any gene: 4. The germline CDR1 and CDR2 sequences are MNHEY and SMNVEV (reference sequence). The CDR3 DNA reads TGTGCCAGCAGTTTAAGACTAGCCGGCGAGCAGTACTTC. It specifies CASSLRLAGEQYF.

The chain combines TRBV16 with TRBJ2-1; 16 bases are a match to TRBD2. Per the germline V gene, CDR1 is KGHSY and CDR2 is FQNENV. The CDR3 totals 17 residues. Germline trimming cut 4 bases from V and 6 bases from J; bases unmatched to any gene: 6. This chain's CDR3 is CASSLGLAGGPGNEQFF. In DNA form, the CDR3 reads TGTGCCAGCAGCCTGGGACTAGCGGGAGGGCCGGGCAATGAGCAGTTCTTC.

This clone came up once. The chain combines TRBV27 with TRBJ2-1; TRBD2 matches 12 bases. Germline V gene data show CDR1 as MNHEY and CDR2 as SMNVEV (reference sequence). Germline trimming cut 5 bases from V and 0 bases from J; bases unmatched to any gene: 11. CDR3 length: 19 amino acids. The CDR3 DNA reads TGTGCCAGCAGTACCGTGCGGACTAGCGGGATAAACTCCTACAATGAGCAGTTCTTC. This sequence encodes CASSTVRTSGINSYNEQFF.

The sample holds one count of this clone. The chain is built from TRBV29-1 and TRBJ2-5, with D possibly being TRBD2 (6 bases). The V end was cut by 7 bases, the J end by 3 bases, with 18 bases between. The CDR3 spans 14 residues. CDR1 and CDR2 (germline): SQVTM, ANQGSEA. In DNA form, the CDR3 reads TGCAGCGGTTCGTCGGCCCGGGGGAAAGAGACCCAGTACTTC. This gives the protein CSGSSARGKETQYF.

In its sample, this clone was seen once. V usage is TRBV7-9 and J usage is TRBJ1-4; tentatively, D is TRBD1 (5 bases). The CDR3 is made up of 16 amino acids. The V and J ends lost 4 bases and 4 bases respectively, with 16 bases between them. The germline V gene encodes CDR1 SEHNR and CDR2 FQNEAQ (reference sequence). CDR3: CASSSPRAGYNEKLFF. DNA of the CDR3: TGTGCCAGCAGCTCCCCCAGGGCAGGTTATAATGAAAAACTGTTTTTT. The variable domain in full, with the rest retrieved from reference TRBV7-9 and TRBJ1-4, is DTGVSQNPRHKITKRGQNVTFRCDPISEHNRLYWYRQTLGQGPEFLTYFQNEAQLEKSRLLSDRFSAERPKGSFSTLEIQRTEQGDSAMYLCASSSPRAGYNEKLFFGSGTQLSVL.

This chain joins TRBV30 and TRBJ2-1, with D possibly being TRBD2 (6 bases). V lost 0 bases and J lost 13, with 10 bases in between. The CDR3 covers 11 residues. Germline V lookup: CDR1 GTSNPN, CDR2 SVGIG (reference sequence). The CDR3: CAWSVNSGQFF. CDR3 in DNA: TGTGCCTGGAGTGTAAATAGCGGTCAGTTCTTC.

Here the CDR3 DNA reads TGTGCCAGCAGTTACGGGCTAGCGTCTCGCACAGATACGCAGTATTTT. It translates to CASSYGLASRTDTQYF. The rearrangement joins TRBV6-6 to TRBJ2-3, with D perhaps TRBD2 (6 bases). The CDR3 has 16 residues. V was shortened by 2 bases and J by 1 base, with 13 bases between the two germline ends. Germline V gene lookup returns CDR1 MNHNY and CDR2 SVGAGI (reference sequence).

The J gene is TRBJ1-2, the V gene TRBV28; 7 nucleotides align to TRBD1. J was trimmed by 7 bases and V by 2 bases; bases with no gene match: 4. CDR1 is MDHEN and CDR2 is SYDVKM in the germline V gene. CDR3 length: 13 amino acids. The CDR3 loop is CASSLEGATGYTF. CDR3 in DNA: TGTGCCAGCAGTTTAGAGGGGGCGACTGGCTACACCTTC.